The next 20 T cell receptor beta chains were all read from a single sample in a study of neoadjuvant anti-PD-1 for oral cavity cancer (dated by TCRdb to the early 2020s). The library was made by the immunoSEQ multiplex PCR assay. The table was pulled from immuneACCESS by TCRdb, which kept in-frame rearrangements only. Such tables lose some clones; where checked, under half of the loss comes from unresolved V genes, and the rest has no known cause. This sample is represented by 10,000 or so clones; around 63% of them were singletons. The biggest ten clones account for about 8.6% of the sample. The intended sense of this specimen's time point label: before neoadjuvant nivolumab. The sample consisted of tumor tissue, taken before nivolumab (anti-PD-1) treatment. These TCRs come from a person aged 40 to 85 with oral cavity squamous cell carcinoma.

This clone was counted once. Sequence at one end of the junction differs from germline and may be a read error. The gene calls are TRBV10-3 and TRBJ2-5; 10 bases are shared with TRBD2. The germline CDR1 and CDR2 sequences are ENHRY and SYGVKD. The CDR3 has 17 amino acids. For the CDR3, the DNA is TGTGCCATCAGCGAGTATACGACGACTAGCGGGCAAGAGACCCAGTACTTC. Translating gives CAISEYTTTSGQETQYF.

The gene calls are TRBV15 and TRBJ1-2, with 8 bases fitting TRBD1. The V gene's germline CDR1 is LNHNV and CDR2 YYDKDF (reference sequence). J was trimmed by 8 bases and V by 3 bases; bases with no gene match: 5. The CDR3 runs 13 residues. DNA of the CDR3: TGTGCCACCAGCAGGGGCGCAGGGGGCGGCTACACCTTC. It specifies CATSRGAGGGYTF.

By sample fraction, this clone is medium-sized (0.01 to 0.1%). The genes are TRBV5-8 and TRBJ1-1; D may be TRBD1 (6 bases). V lost 3 bases, J lost 1 base, and 10 bases lay in between. Per the germline V gene, CDR1 is SGHTS and CDR2 is YDEGEE. This CDR3 region has 14 residues. The CDR3: CASSSGVGNTEAFF. CDR3 sequence (DNA): TGTGCCAGCAGCTCAGGGGTGGGGAACACTGAAGCTTTCTTT.

The chain couples TRBV28 to TRBJ2-7; maybe TRBD1 (6 bases). The germline V gene encodes CDR1 MDHEN and CDR2 SYDVKM. Trimming pared 4 bases from V and 6 bases from J, leaving 19 bases between. The CDR3 has 15 residues. CDR3 sequence: CASSSPYGTNREQYF. DNA for the CDR3: TGTGCCAGCAGTTCCCCCTACGGGACAAATCGCGAGCAGTACTTC.

The chain is built from TRBV4-2 and TRBJ1-1; D call uncertain. The CDR3 extends over 14 amino acids. Germline lookup yields CDR1 LGHNA and CDR2 YNFKEQ. V lost 1 base to trimming and J lost 6 bases, with 12 bases between them. The CDR3 DNA reads as TGTGCCAGCAGCCAAGCCCATAGGGCAGCTGAAGCTTTCTTT. Its protein is CASSQAHRAAEAFF.

This chain connects TRBV15 to TRBJ1-2; D ambiguous. Deletions cut 0 bases from V and 4 bases from J, with 9 bases between. This CDR3 is 14 amino acids long. Per the germline V gene, CDR1 is LNHNV and CDR2 is YYDKDF (reference sequence). CDR3 amino acids: CATSRDSAFYGYTF. Written as DNA, the CDR3 is TGTGCCACCAGCAGAGATTCCGCATTCTATGGCTACACCTTC.

This clone has only a few counts. V usage is TRBV5-6 and J usage is TRBJ2-7; D is ambiguous. V was shortened by 0 bases and J by 2 bases, with 0 bases between the two germline ends. Per the germline V gene, CDR1 is SGHDT and CDR2 is YYEEEE. This CDR3 contains 11 residues. CDR3 sequence reads: CASSLAYEQYF. DNA of the CDR3: TGTGCCAGCAGCTTGGCCTACGAGCAGTACTTC.

The V gene is TRBV7-3, the J gene TRBJ2-1; 10 bases fit TRBD2. The CDR3 has 15 amino acids. Germline V gives CDR1 SGHTA, CDR2 FQGTGA. V dropped 4 bases and J dropped 8; count of bases not matched to a gene: 8. CDR3 residues: CASSSSGGTQDEQFF. The CDR3 nucleotides read TGTGCCAGCAGCTCTAGCGGGGGCACACAGGATGAGCAGTTCTTC.

This clone has only one observation. The V call is TRBV2, the J call TRBJ2-7; 7 bases are a match to TRBD1. This CDR3 is 13 amino acids long. From germline, CDR1 is SNHLY and CDR2 FYNNEI. With V trimmed by 5 bases and J by 5 bases, 6 bases remained unmatched. The CDR3 region is CASSFTGVHEQYF. The CDR3, as DNA: TGTGCCAGCAGTTTTACAGGGGTCCACGAGCAGTACTTC.

This clone was seen only a few times. The gene calls are TRBV18 and TRBJ1-2, with TRBD1 as a possible D gene (6 bases). Germline V CDR1 and CDR2: KGHSH, LQKENI. V was shortened by 0 bases and J by 4 bases, with 6 bases between the two germline ends. The length of the CDR3 is 13 residues. The CDR3 nucleotides are TGTGCCAGCTCACCACCAGGGGGCTATGGCTACACCTTC. It translates to CASSPPGGYGYTF.

This rearrangement joins TRBV20-1 to TRBJ2-3; D gene uncertain. The germline V and J ends were trimmed by 6 bases and 4 bases, with 8 bases remaining between them. The CDR3 is 11 amino acids. CDR1 is DFQATT and CDR2 is SNEGSKA in the germline V gene (reference sequence). The CDR3: CSAERADTQYF. CDR3 DNA: TGCAGTGCAGAACGGGCAGATACGCAGTATTTT.

The chain carries TRBV28 and TRBJ1-5, with a tentative D call TRBD1 (5 bases). In germline, CDR1 is MDHEN, CDR2 SYDVKM. This CDR3 has 15 amino acids. V was pared by 5 bases and J by 1 base, with 12 bases between. The CDR3 nucleotides are TGTGCCAGCAGTCTTCACGCAGGGAGCAATCAGCCCCAGCATTTT. Translated, it gives CASSLHAGSNQPQHF.

This chain connects TRBV10-1 to TRBJ1-2; 8 positions agree with TRBD1. Looked up from germline, CDR1 is WNHNN and CDR2 is SYGVQD (reference sequence). The CDR3 consists of 13 residues. V trimming: 6 bases; J trimming: 6 bases; junction bases outside the gene matches: 6. CDR3 sequence (DNA): TGCGCCAGCAGCCCGGACAGGGTCGATGGCTACACCTTC. Amino acids: CASSPDRVDGYTF.

V and J are TRBV19 and TRBJ2-1; a possible D gene is TRBD2 (6 bases). The CDR3 runs 14 residues. Trimming stripped 6 bases from V and 5 bases from J, with 14 bases between. Germline-derived CDR1 and CDR2 are LNHDA and SQIVND (reference sequence). The CDR3: CASRLIGGDNEQFF. CDR3 nucleotides: TGTGCCAGTAGATTGATAGGAGGGGACAATGAGCAGTTCTTC.

This chain connects TRBV9 to TRBJ1-1, with unresolved D. Trimming removed 3 bases from V and 0 bases from J, with 6 bases in between. This CDR3 region has 13 residues. Germline CDR1 reads SGDLS; CDR2 reads YYNGEE. The CDR3 DNA is TGTGCCAGCAGCGCGACGGTGAACACTGAAGCTTTCTTT. This codes for CASSATVNTEAFF. Complete variable domain (other parts from reference TRBV9 and TRBJ1-1): DSGVTQTPKHLITATGQRVTLRCSPRSGDLSVYWYQQSLDQGLQFLIQYYNGEERAKGNILERFSAQQFPDLHSELNLSSLELGDSALYFCASSATVNTEAFFGQGTRLTVV.

The chain uses TRBV7-2 and TRBJ2-5; 12 positions match TRBD2. CDR1 and CDR2 (germline): SGHTA, FQGNSA. V shed 5 bases, J shed 7 bases, and the junction held 11 bases outside the gene matches. The CDR3 totals 16 residues. CDR3: CASSQPTSGRRGTQYF. CDR3 in DNA: TGTGCCAGCAGCCAGCCGACTAGCGGGAGAAGGGGGACCCAGTACTTC.

Of note for this clone: It differs at one base from a far larger clone, so likely a read error. This CDR3 is CASSQARGINQPQHF. DNA of the CDR3: TGTGCCAGCAGCCAAGCTCGGGGAATTAATCAGCCCCAGCATTTT. The rearrangement uses TRBV4-2 and TRBJ1-5; D is ambiguous. The CDR3 extends over 15 amino acids. Trimming removed 1 base from V and 4 bases from J, with 11 bases in between. Per germline, CDR1 LGHNA and CDR2 YNFKEQ.

V gene TRBV10-3 combines with J gene TRBJ2-7; 8 nucleotides agree with TRBD2. CDR1 and CDR2 (germline): ENHRY, SYGVKD. The CDR3 contains 14 residues. J lost 0 bases, V lost 10 bases, and 8 bases had no gene match. For the CDR3, the DNA is TGTGCCAGCAGATCAAGCGGGAGCTCCTACGAGCAGTACTTC. Translation gives CASRSSGSSYEQYF.

The chain employs TRBV5-6 and TRBJ1-5; D is unresolved. Trimming left V 1 base short and J 0 bases short, with 5 bases between. Per germline, CDR1 SGHDT and CDR2 YYEEEE. CDR3 size: 14 residues. In DNA form, the CDR3 reads TGTGCCAGCAGCTTGCAGAATAGCAATCAGCCCCAGCATTTT. It translates to CASSLQNSNQPQHF.

The genes are TRBV7-8 and TRBJ2-5; D gene uncertain. This CDR3 contains 12 residues. The ends were cut back, 5 bases at V and 5 bases at J, with 9 bases in the middle. Germline lookup yields CDR1 SGHVS and CDR2 FQNEAQ. CDR3 in DNA: TGTGCCAGCAGCCTTACATTCGAGACCCAGTACTTC. Protein sequence: CASSLTFETQYF.